Reported below is one TCR beta chain. This record belongs to a study of Ad26.COV2.S vaccination and SARS-CoV-2 variants. Treatment in this sample: some 19 received Ad26.COV2.S at low or high dose, single or two shots; a few received placebo; per-sample allocation not given. The study sampled participants on day 63 after the first vaccine or placebo injection. V was trimmed by 5 bases and J by 2 bases, leaving 7 bases between them. There are 13 residues in the CDR3. Using immunoSEQ multiplex PCR, the repertoire was profiled, and TCRdb retains in-frame clones only, with some absent. The sample has about 400,000 clones, approximately 87% seen once; the top ten hold about 3.5%.

This specimen was peripheral blood, taken in a trial of Ad26.COV2.S vaccine versus placebo. The genes are TRBV12-3 or TRBV12-4 and TRBJ1-5; D gene ambiguous. This clonotype was obtained from a person between 18 and 65 years old who received the Ad26.COV2.S COVID-19 vaccine or a placebo. In nucleotides, the CDR3 is TGTGCCAGCAGTCCGGGCCGCAATCAGCCCCAGCATTTT. Amino acid sequence: CASSPGRNQPQHF.